One and the same sample provided the 15 T cell receptor beta chains below, sequenced in a study of response to subunit inactivated influenza vaccine. TCRdb passed the RT-PCR reads through MiXCR, listing each CDR3 protein once. The sample lists 530,000 or so distinct CDR3 sequences, around 11% seen once, with about 10% in the top ten. This specimen was PBMCs from blood, taken on the day of vaccination. These receptors all stem from a man in his fifties or sixties who received an inactivated influenza vaccine.

Only a few counts were recorded for this clonotype. The rearrangement joins TRBV4-2 to TRBJ2-2; D call uncertain. Trimming removed 4 bases at V and 1 base at J, with 10 bases between. The germline gives CDR1 LGHNA, CDR2 YNFKEQ. CDR3 length: 15 residues. In nucleotides, the CDR3 is TGTGCCAGCAGCCCGTACACAGAGAACACCGGGGAGCTGTTTTTT. Translating gives CASSPYTENTGELFF.

The V gene is TRBV6-1, the J gene TRBJ2-5; D perhaps matches TRBD2 (6 bases). The germline V gene encodes CDR1 MNHNS and CDR2 SASEGT. The CDR3 has 15 amino acids. V was cut by 3 bases and J by 4 bases, with 15 bases left in between. The CDR3 sequence is CASSDVVPAGETQYF. CDR3 bases: TGTGCCAGCAGTGATGTAGTTCCAGCGGGAGAGACCCAGTACTTC.

The chain couples TRBV5-1 to TRBJ2-5; 9 bases are shared with TRBD2. Germline CDR1 reads SGHRS; CDR2 reads YFSETQ. The CDR3 extends over 17 amino acids. Unmatched junction bases numbered 11, after V lost 0 bases and J lost 5 bases. This CDR3 is CASSLGGSGGPGETQYF. CDR3 sequence (DNA): TGCGCCAGCAGCTTGGGCGGTAGCGGGGGTCCGGGCGAGACCCAGTACTTC.

This clonotype was counted a few times. V gene TRBV20-1 combines with J gene TRBJ2-6, with D uncertain. V lost 4 bases and J lost 0, with 4 bases in between. This CDR3 comprises 13 residues. Looked up from germline, CDR1 is DFQATT and CDR2 is SNEGSKA (reference sequence). CDR3 residues: CSAKSSGANVLTF. The CDR3 DNA reads TGCAGTGCTAAAAGCTCTGGGGCCAACGTCCTGACTTTC.

The gene calls are TRBV29-1 and TRBJ2-6; D remains ambiguous. The germline V gene has CDR1 SQVTM and CDR2 ANQGSEA. CDR3 length: 12 residues. Trimming took 7 bases from V and 0 from J, leaving 4 bases between them. CDR3 in amino acids: CSAYSGANVLTF. CDR3 in DNA: TGCAGCGCGTACTCTGGGGCCAACGTCCTGACTTTC.

This clonotype was observed many times. The chain couples TRBV5-1 to TRBJ2-1; 10 positions match TRBD2. V shed 4 bases, J shed 8 bases, and the junction held 6 bases outside the gene matches. Germline CDR1 and CDR2: SGHRS and YFSETQ. This CDR3 region has 14 residues. CDR3 nucleotide sequence: TGCGCCAGCAGCAGAGCGGGAGGGGTTGATGAGCAGTTCTTC. Translation: CASSRAGGVDEQFF.

In this sample, this clonotype turned up a few times. The J gene is TRBJ1-3, the V gene TRBV9; the match to TRBD1 covers 7 bases. CDR3 length: 17 amino acids. Germline V CDR1 and CDR2: SGDLS, YYNGEE. J lost 4 bases, V lost 3 bases, and 13 bases had no gene match. The DNA for the CDR3 is TGTGCCAGCAGCGACCCGGGTTGGCAGGGGGTCGGAAACACCATATATTTT. As protein: CASSDPGWQGVGNTIYF.

A few counts support this clonotype. CDR3 region: CASSEARVYEPQHF. CDR3 DNA sequence: TGTGCCAGCAGTGAAGCGCGTGTTTACGAGCCCCAGCATTTT. This chain uses TRBV2 with TRBJ1-5, with D hard to call. The CDR3 is 14 amino acids. Germline values: CDR1 SNHLY, CDR2 FYNNEI. V was trimmed by 0 bases and J by 8 bases, leaving 11 bases between them.

The V gene is TRBV12-3 or TRBV12-4, the J gene TRBJ2-6; tentatively, D is TRBD2 (6 bases). This CDR3 has 15 amino acids. The V end was cut by 3 bases, the J end by 2 bases, with 8 bases between. This chain's CDR3 is CASSFGSAGANVLTF. The CDR3 nucleotides are TGTGCCAGCAGTTTCGGGAGTGCTGGGGCCAACGTCCTGACTTTC.

A few counts support this clonotype. V and J are TRBV19 and TRBJ2-3; weak D call: TRBD2 (5 bases). Germline-derived CDR1 and CDR2 are LNHDA and SQIVND (reference sequence). The CDR3 has 12 residues. Deletions cut 2 bases from V and 6 bases from J, with 6 bases between. CDR3 sequence: CASSIRGDTQYF. CDR3 sequence (DNA): TGTGCCAGTAGTATACGAGGGGATACGCAGTATTTT.

This clonotype was seen only a few times. The gene calls are TRBV6-1 and TRBJ2-2; no definite D call. The CDR3 runs 13 residues. Germline CDR1 and CDR2: MNHNS and SASEGT. The germline V and J ends were trimmed by 5 bases and 6 bases, with 10 bases remaining between them. CDR3 sequence reads: CASSTVDSGELFF. DNA of the CDR3: TGTGCCAGCAGTACCGTCGATTCCGGGGAGCTGTTTTTT.

The V gene is TRBV6-1, the J gene TRBJ1-6; D is ambiguous. Germline assignment: CDR1 MNHNS and CDR2 SASEGT. V was shortened by 6 bases and J by 0 bases, with 12 bases between the two germline ends. The CDR3 length is 16 residues. The CDR3 DNA is TGTGCCAGCAGACCGACGGATAGCTCCTATAATTCACCCCTCCACTTT. It specifies CASRPTDSSYNSPLHF.

This clonotype has a handful of counts. The rearrangement joins TRBV6-5 to TRBJ2-7; 14 bases align to TRBD2. CDR1 is MNHEY, CDR2 SVGAGI, per germline. This CDR3 spans 18 amino acids. The V segment lost 0 bases and the J segment 0 bases; nucleotides outside the gene matches: 4. CDR3 sequence: CASSYSPGTSGSSYEQYF. The CDR3 DNA sequence: TGTGCCAGCAGTTACTCGCCTGGGACTAGCGGGAGCTCCTACGAGCAGTACTTC.

V is TRBV20-1 and J is TRBJ2-3; TRBD1 matches at 8 bases. Germline V gene data show CDR1 as DFQATT and CDR2 as SNEGSKA (reference sequence). With V trimmed by 4 bases and J by 3 bases, 3 bases remained unmatched. CDR3 length: 13 residues. In nucleotides, the CDR3 is TGCAGTGCTACCAGGGGGCTGACAGATACGCAGTATTTT. This codes for CSATRGLTDTQYF.

This clonotype appeared a few times. The chain has TRBV29-1 and TRBJ2-5, with 15 bases fitting TRBD2. The V and J ends lost 4 bases and 6 bases, in that order; junction bases with no gene match: 9. This CDR3 comprises 16 residues. CDR1 and CDR2 (germline): SQVTM, ANQGSEA. The CDR3 coding sequence is TGCAGCGTTGGCCCTGGACTAGCGGGAGGGCCGAAGACCCAGTACTTC. As protein: CSVGPGLAGGPKTQYF.